A single sample gave rise to the 9 T cell receptor beta chains below, sequenced in a study of blood T cell repertoires in COVID-19. Sequenced by immunoSEQ multiplex PCR; TCRdb stores in-frame clones only, minus some. There are 110,000 to 150,000 clones in the sample; just under 85% occur only once, and approximately 2.9% lies in the top ten. The sequencing sample was made of peripheral blood. The receptor set was obtained from a woman older than 75 with acute or convalescent COVID-19.

The chain combines TRBV2 with TRBJ1-1; TRBD1 is a possible D gene (6 bases). The CDR3 totals 14 residues. Germline V gene sequence: CDR1 SNHLY, CDR2 FYNNEI. V was cut by 4 bases and J by 4 bases, with 13 bases left in between. Here the CDR3 DNA reads TGTGCCAGCAGTGCCCTGACAGGCGGCACTGAAGCTTTCTTT. It encodes CASSALTGGTEAFF.

This clone was counted a single time. The CDR3 is CASSEEGVGNQPQHF. CDR3 nucleotides: TGTGCCAGCAGTGAGGAAGGGGTTGGCAATCAGCCCCAGCATTTT. The J gene is TRBJ1-5, the V gene TRBV2; perhaps TRBD1 as D (5 bases). The V gene lost 3 bases and the J gene lost 2 bases, with 11 bases spanning the gap. CDR3 length: 15 amino acids. CDR1 is SNHLY, CDR2 FYNNEI, per germline.

The chain uses TRBV21-1 and TRBJ1-6. TRBV21-1 is labeled a pseudogene. The CDR3 consists of 17 residues. The chain's CDR3 is CASSKGRESSYNSPLHF. CDR3 in DNA: TGTGCCAGCAGCAAAGGTCGGGAAAGCTCCTATAATTCACCCCTCCACTTT.

V is TRBV11-3 and J is TRBJ2-3; D is perhaps TRBD2 (5 bases). The CDR3 spans 14 residues. V lost 8 bases and J 2 bases, leaving 14 bases between the germline ends. Germline V CDR1 and CDR2: SGHNT, YENEEA. DNA for the CDR3: TGTGCCAGCTCCGGCCGGGGAGACACAGATACGCAGTATTTT. Amino acids: CASSGRGDTDTQYF.

The chain recombines TRBV2 with TRBJ1-2; tentative D call: TRBD1 (5 bases). Germline lookup yields CDR1 SNHLY and CDR2 FYNNEI. The ends were cut back, 7 bases at V and 7 bases at J, with 13 bases in the middle. This CDR3 has 12 residues. The CDR3 loop is CASTGGKGGYTF. The DNA of the CDR3 is TGTGCCAGCACCGGGGGTAAGGGTGGCTACACCTTC.

The V and J genes are TRBV12-3 or TRBV12-4 and TRBJ1-1; 7 bases line up with TRBD1. V shed 6 bases, J shed 9 bases, and the junction held 7 bases outside the gene matches. The length of the CDR3 is 12 residues. The DNA for the CDR3 is TGTGCCAGCAGCTTAACAGGGGATAAAGCTTTCTTT. It codes for CASSLTGDKAFF.

This chain connects TRBV19 to TRBJ1-1; 10 bases agree with TRBD1. CDR1 and CDR2 (germline): LNHDA, SQIVND (reference sequence). V shed 6 bases and J 4 bases; nucleotides not matched to a gene: 14. The CDR3 contains 17 residues. CDR3 sequence reads: CASSSPGQGIVGTEAFF. The CDR3 DNA sequence: TGTGCCAGTAGCTCCCCGGGACAGGGGATTGTTGGCACTGAAGCTTTCTTT.

The chain has TRBV5-1 and TRBJ1-6; TRBD1 agrees at 10 bases. J lost 7 bases, V lost 4 bases, and 2 bases had no gene match. This CDR3 region has 14 residues. Germline V gene data show CDR1 as SGHRS and CDR2 as YFSETQ. The CDR3 sequence: CASSPDRGNSPLHF. Written as DNA, the CDR3 is TGCGCCAGCAGCCCGGACAGGGGGAATTCACCCCTCCACTTT.

The chain recombines TRBV5-6 with TRBJ2-3; 15 bases fit TRBD2. The germline CDR1 and CDR2 sequences are SGHDT and YYEEEE. V lost 4 bases to trimming and J lost 6 bases; unmatched junction nucleotides: 6. This CDR3 spans 16 amino acids. This CDR3 reads CASSLGLAGGWDTQYF. CDR3 in DNA: TGTGCCAGCAGCCTGGGACTAGCGGGGGGATGGGATACGCAGTATTTT.